This T cell receptor (beta chain) appears in the sequencing data of a study of blood T cell repertoires in COVID-19. Measured with immunoSEQ multiplex PCR; TCRdb has only the in-frame clones, and not every one. The data hold about 380,000 clones, with roughly 91% observed a single time. The CDR3 length is 16 residues. V lost 0 bases, J lost 7 bases, and 13 bases lay in between. Looked up from germline, CDR1 is LGHNA and CDR2 is YNFKEQ. This chain links TRBV4-2 with TRBJ2-6, with D perhaps matching TRBD1 (5 bases). The receptor comes from a woman younger than 35 who had recovered from COVID-19. The specimen sequenced was PBMCs or T cells enriched from blood (not recorded which). This CDR3 is CASSQEDQGIANVLTF. The DNA of the CDR3 is TGTGCCAGCAGCCAAGAGGACCAGGGTATAGCCAACGTCCTGACTTTC.